This TCR beta chain was retrieved from a study of control samples from healthy donors and cancer patients. TCRdb keeps only in-frame clones here, not all; method: immunoSEQ multiplex PCR. Of 150,000 to 180,000 clones detected, about 94% appear once; the ten largest clones hold around 5.4%. This clone was detected only a few times. The CDR3 covers 13 residues. The sequence derives from a middle-aged man in good health. The gene calls are TRBV21-1 and TRBJ2-3. TRBV21-1 is assigned pseudogene status. Specimen: blood. CDR3 bases: TGTGCCAGCAGCAAAGCCCCCCCAGATACGCAGTATTTT. Translating gives CASSKAPPDTQYF.